Following are 19 T cell receptor beta chains from one sample sequenced in a study of early T cells in non-severe SARS-CoV-2 infection. MiXCR, applied by TCRdb to the 5' RACE reads, yields one record per CDR3 protein. The profile shows 70,000 to 85,000 distinct CDR3 sequences, over 9% of them singletons. Sequenced: whole blood. These receptors all come from an adult who was a healthcare worker with PCR-confirmed SARS-CoV-2 infection or an uninfected control (not recorded which).

This clonotype was counted many times. The chain joins TRBV29-1 to TRBJ2-1; D is perhaps TRBD2 (7 bases). The CDR3 length is 15 residues. Per the germline V gene, CDR1 is SQVTM and CDR2 is ANQGSEA. The V gene lost 3 bases and the J gene lost 2 bases, with 14 bases spanning the gap. Here the CDR3 reads CSVDGGAGAYNEQFF. CDR3 nucleotides: TGCAGCGTTGATGGGGGGGCGGGAGCCTACAATGAGCAGTTCTTC.

The V and J genes are TRBV6-2 or TRBV6-3 and TRBJ1-1; 9 bases are shared with TRBD1. Germline trimming cut 2 bases from V and 3 bases from J; bases unmatched to any gene: 4. Germline loops: CDR1 MNHEY, CDR2 SVGEGT. This CDR3 has 15 amino acids. This CDR3 reads CASSYDTGGYTEAFF. The CDR3 DNA is TGTGCCAGCAGTTACGATACAGGGGGCTACACTGAAGCTTTCTTT.

This clonotype was observed a few times. The V and J genes are TRBV20-1 and TRBJ2-3, with TRBD1 matching over 8 bases. V was pared by 3 bases and J by 4 bases, with 6 bases of the junction left unmatched. CDR3 length: 14 residues. Germline-derived CDR1 and CDR2 are DFQATT and SNEGSKA (reference sequence). The CDR3 spells CSARTGEYADTQYF. The CDR3 bases are TGCAGTGCTAGGACAGGGGAGTATGCAGATACGCAGTATTTT.

Concerning this clonotype itself: At one boundary the junction diverges from the germline segment, which might be a read error. The chain is built from TRBV29-1 and TRBJ2-5; D might be TRBD1 (5 bases). The CDR3 loop spans 13 amino acids. Germline V CDR1 and CDR2: SQVTM, ANQGSEA. CDR3 sequence (DNA): TGCAGCCTTGAGCAGGGTCTTGGAGAGACCCAGTACTTC. Residues: CSLEQGLGETQYF.

This clonotype was seen ten or more times. The chain joins TRBV3-1 to TRBJ2-1, with 12 bases aligning to TRBD2. The CDR3 loop spans 18 amino acids. Germline trimming cut 0 bases from V and 7 bases from J; bases unmatched to any gene: 10. Germline assignment: CDR1 LGHDT and CDR2 YNNKEL (reference sequence). The CDR3 nucleotides are TGTGCCAGCAGCCAAGAAATAGTCAGACTAGCGGGAGTTAATGAGCAGTTCTTC. It translates to CASSQEIVRLAGVNEQFF.

The chain joins TRBV20-1 to TRBJ1-1; D is perhaps TRBD1 (5 bases). Trimming took 3 bases from V and 4 from J, leaving 18 bases between them. This CDR3 is 15 amino acids long. Germline values: CDR1 DFQATT, CDR2 SNEGSKA (reference sequence). The CDR3, as DNA: TGCAGTGCTAGCTCCGGGCGGGGCGACGGCACTGAAGCTTTCTTT. This gives the protein CSASSGRGDGTEAFF.

This clonotype was picked up a small number of times. The V gene is TRBV29-1, the J gene TRBJ2-2; 10 bases match TRBD2. J lost 1 base, V lost 6 bases, and 2 bases had no gene match. The CDR3 is 14 amino acids. The germline gives CDR1 SQVTM, CDR2 ANQGSEA. In DNA, the CDR3 is TGCAGCGTGCGGACTAGCGGGAACACCGGGGAGCTGTTTTTT. This sequence encodes CSVRTSGNTGELFF.

The genes are TRBV7-3 and TRBJ2-5; a possible D gene is TRBD2 (5 bases). Germline loops: CDR1 SGHTA, CDR2 FQGTGA. This CDR3 comprises 14 residues. Trimming stripped 5 bases from V and 3 bases from J, with 13 bases between. This CDR3 reads CASSKPGSEETQYF. The CDR3 bases are TGTGCCAGCAGCAAACCGGGGTCTGAAGAGACCCAGTACTTC.

The chain joins TRBV2 to TRBJ1-1, with 8 bases matching TRBD1. The junction had 4 bases not matched to a gene; V was cut back by 7 bases and J by 3 bases. The CDR3 has 13 amino acids. The germline V gene has CDR1 SNHLY and CDR2 FYNNEI. DNA of the CDR3: TGTGCCAGCAACCTACAGGGGGACACTGAAGCTTTCTTT. Translated: CASNLQGDTEAFF.

The chain uses TRBV5-1 and TRBJ1-2, with 9 bases that match TRBD1. V lost 4 bases to trimming and J lost 1 base; unmatched junction nucleotides: 11. The CDR3 has 17 residues. CDR1 and CDR2 from the germline V gene are SGHRS and YFSETQ. The CDR3 DNA reads TGCGCCAGCAGCCCCTACTGGGACAGGGATCATAACTATGGCTACACCTTC. Translated, it gives CASSPYWDRDHNYGYTF.

As to this clonotype: Its ends do not fully match the called genes, so a read error is possible. V usage is TRBV5-5 and J usage is TRBJ2-7; 7 bases are shared with TRBD2. The CDR3 runs 15 residues. CDR1 and CDR2 from the germline V gene are SGHKS and YYEKEE (reference sequence). The CDR3 sequence: CAGSPFGGRVHEQYF. CDR3 DNA: TGTGCCGGCAGCCCTTTTGGCGGGAGAGTCCACGAGCAGTACTTC. Based on the CDR3 plus reference TRBV5-5 and TRBJ2-7, the full variable domain is DAGVTQSPTHLIKTRGQQVTLRCSPISGHKSVSWYQQVLGQGPQFIFQYYEKEERGRGNFPDRFSARQFPNYSSELNVNALLLGDSALYLCAGSPFGGRVHEQYFGPGTRLTVT.

This clonotype was found many times. The rearrangement links TRBV5-1 to TRBJ2-7; TRBD1 agrees at 8 bases. The length of the CDR3 is 14 residues. V shed 4 bases, J shed 2 bases, and the junction held 5 bases outside the gene matches. CDR1 SGHRS and CDR2 YFSETQ come from the germline V gene. CDR3 DNA sequence: TGCGCCAGCAGCCTACAGGGGGGCCCCTACGAGCAGTACTTC. Its protein is CASSLQGGPYEQYF. Complete variable domain (other parts from reference TRBV5-1 and TRBJ2-7): KAGVTQTPRYLIKTRGQQVTLSCSPISGHRSVSWYQQTPGQGLQFLFEYFSETQRNKGNFPGRFSGRQFSNSRSEMNVSTLELGDSALYLCASSLQGGPYEQYFGPGTRLTVT.

There are a few counts of this clonotype. The rearrangement uses TRBV7-3 and TRBJ2-1; D possibly matches TRBD1 or TRBD2 (5 bases each). Between the trimmed V and J ends, which lost 3 bases and 4 bases, there was a span of 16 bases. Looked up from germline, CDR1 is SGHTA and CDR2 is FQGTGA. The CDR3 totals 16 residues. The CDR3 DNA reads TGTGCCAGCAGCTTGTCCGTGGGGGAGTTGTACAATGAGCAGTTCTTC. Amino acid sequence: CASSLSVGELYNEQFF.

The chain links TRBV7-8 to TRBJ1-5; 7 bases match TRBD1. Germline-derived CDR1 and CDR2 are SGHVS and FQNEAQ. Trimming removed 5 bases from V and 0 bases from J; junction bases left unmatched: 7. The CDR3 is made up of 16 amino acids. The CDR3: CASSGGTVYSNQPQHF. The CDR3 coding sequence is TGTGCCAGCAGCGGAGGGACAGTCTATAGCAATCAGCCCCAGCATTTT.

The chain carries TRBV9 and TRBJ2-3; D remains ambiguous. Germline V gene lookup returns CDR1 SGDLS and CDR2 YYNGEE. The CDR3 has 16 residues. V was pared by 4 bases and J by 2 bases, with 17 bases between. The CDR3 sequence: CASSRAASANTDTQYF. The CDR3 nucleotides are TGTGCCAGCAGCCGCGCGGCCAGCGCGAACACAGATACGCAGTATTTT.

This clonotype was observed many times. This sequence joins TRBV10-2 and TRBJ1-2; D possibly corresponds to TRBD1 (6 bases). The germline gives CDR1 WSHSY, CDR2 SAAADI. This CDR3 is 17 amino acids long. Trimming shortened V by 0 bases and J by 4 bases, and 18 bases separated the two germline ends. The CDR3 is CASSESTGLGAGYGYTF. The CDR3 DNA is TGCGCCAGCAGTGAGTCGACCGGTTTGGGGGCTGGCTATGGCTACACCTTC.

Notes on this clonotype: Being one base from a much bigger clone, this may be a read error. The rearrangement links TRBV11-2 to TRBJ2-7; 11 bases line up with TRBD1. Germline assignment: CDR1 SGHAT and CDR2 FQNNGV. The CDR3 consists of 16 residues. For the CDR3, the DNA is TGTGCCAGCAGCTTCTGGACAGGGGGCGCGGGGTACGAGCTGTACTTC. It specifies CASSFWTGGAGYELYF.

The sample holds a few counts of this clonotype. The rearrangement links TRBV7-8 to TRBJ2-1; 9 bases line up with TRBD2. The CDR3 covers 15 residues. The junction had 2 bases not matched to a gene; V was cut back by 1 base and J by 4 bases. In germline, CDR1 is SGHVS, CDR2 FQNEAQ. DNA of the CDR3: TGTGCCAGCAGCTTAGTAGCGGGAGCTTACAATGAGCAGTTCTTC. Encoded protein: CASSLVAGAYNEQFF.

This clonotype was picked up many times. The gene calls are TRBV5-5 and TRBJ1-1; D is unresolved. Trimming stripped 0 bases from V and 7 bases from J, with 7 bases between. The CDR3 has 12 residues. The germline gives CDR1 SGHKS, CDR2 YYEKEE (reference sequence). The CDR3 DNA reads TGTGCCAGCAGCTTGGATGTAGTTGAAGCTTTCTTT. Its protein is CASSLDVVEAFF.